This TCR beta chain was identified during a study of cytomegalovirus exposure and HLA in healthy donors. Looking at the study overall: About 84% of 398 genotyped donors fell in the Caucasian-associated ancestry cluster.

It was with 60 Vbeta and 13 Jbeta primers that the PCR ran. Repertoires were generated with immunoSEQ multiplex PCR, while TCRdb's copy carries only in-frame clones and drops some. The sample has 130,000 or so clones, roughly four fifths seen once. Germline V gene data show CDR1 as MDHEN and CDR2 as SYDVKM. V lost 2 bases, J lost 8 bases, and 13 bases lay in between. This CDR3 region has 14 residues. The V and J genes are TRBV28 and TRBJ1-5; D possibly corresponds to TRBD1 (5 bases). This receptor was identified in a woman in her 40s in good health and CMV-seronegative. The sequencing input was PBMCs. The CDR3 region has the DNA TGTGCCAGCAGTTTAGCGCAGGGCGGTAAGCCCCAGCATTTT. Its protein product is CASSLAQGGKPQHF.